The 3 T cell receptor beta chains below were found in one sample sequenced in a study of response to subunit inactivated influenza vaccine. Using its own MiXCR run on the RT-PCR reads, TCRdb lists one record per CDR3 protein. The table shows roughly 170,000 distinct CDR3 sequences, with approximately 8.7% occurring only once. The specimen comprised non-naive T cells sorted from PBMCs, sampled on the day of vaccination. The receptor set was obtained from a man aged 45 to 65 who received an inactivated influenza vaccine.

This clonotype has only a few counts. The chain has TRBV20-1 and TRBJ1-6; D is possibly TRBD1 (6 bases). V was trimmed by 6 bases and J by 5 bases, leaving 17 bases between them. CDR1 and CDR2 (germline): DFQATT, SNEGSKA (reference sequence). The CDR3 is made up of 15 amino acids. The DNA of the CDR3 is TGCAGTGCCCATAGGGGGGGTTGGAATAATTCACCCCTCCACTTT. Protein sequence: CSAHRGGWNNSPLHF.

The table lists this clonotype with many counts. The chain has TRBV5-1 and TRBJ2-3; TRBD2 matches at 13 bases. Germline-derived CDR1 and CDR2 are SGHRS and YFSETQ. The CDR3 extends over 20 amino acids. J lost 4 bases, V lost 3 bases, and 17 bases had no gene match. CDR3 DNA: TGCGCCAGCAGCTCGCCCCCGGCCGGACTAGCGGGAGTAAATTCAGATACGCAGTATTTT. This translates into CASSSPPAGLAGVNSDTQYF.

The rearrangement uses TRBV24-1 and TRBJ2-1; 15 nucleotides align to TRBD2. CDR1 and CDR2 from the germline V gene are KGHDR and SFDVKD. V shed 7 bases, J shed 9 bases, and the junction held 6 bases outside the gene matches. CDR3 length: 15 amino acids. The CDR3 region is CATSGLAGGQSEQFF. As DNA, the CDR3 is TGTGCCACCAGCGGACTAGCGGGGGGGCAAAGTGAGCAGTTCTTC.